The following is a TCR beta chain sequence with its context. Antigen specificity is unknown. Sequencing used immunoSEQ multiplex PCR; TCRdb keeps in-frame clones, though not all of them. The sample records some 200,000 clones, about nine tenths being singletons. The data derive from a study of cytomegalovirus exposure and HLA in healthy donors. General study findings and limits: Some public TCRs appeared in many individuals, while most sequences were rare. The classifier, whose performance was assessed in both the original and validation cohorts, reportedly diagnosed cytomegalovirus status with high specificity and sensitivity. In the 120 or so validation repertoires, 85% to 95% of cluster scores exceeded 0, per a later analysis.

CDR1 and CDR2 (germline): MNHEY, SVGAGI. V shed 2 bases and J 7 bases; nucleotides not matched to a gene: 13. The CDR3 is made up of 16 amino acids. This TCR derives from a woman between 18 and 29 years old in good health and CMV-seronegative. The chain joins TRBV6-5 to TRBJ1-2; the match to TRBD1 covers 7 bases. Sequences were obtained from PBMCs. CDR3: CASSYRFTGTVGGYTF. As DNA, the CDR3 is TGTGCCAGCAGTTACAGGTTTACCGGGACAGTTGGTGGCTACACCTTC.